What follows are 26 T cell receptor beta chains derived from one specimen sequenced in a study of human CD8 memory T cell subsets. UMI-labeled 5' RACE was used to make TCR beta libraries. TCRdb reprocessed the 5' RACE reads, keeping one entry per CDR3 protein, no DNA. Its clone listing holds roughly 10,000 distinct CDR3 sequences. Material: CD8+ stem-like memory T cells (TSCM and TCM) sorted from PBMCs. Documented subset: stem-like memory CD8 T cells (TSTEM), CCR7+ PD-1- TIGIT-. The origin of the receptors is a human donor in good health.

The chain's CDR3 is CASSLEAGYNEQFF. The V gene is TRBV7-8, the J gene TRBJ2-1; TCRdb names TRBD2, which stays unverified in the absence of DNA. Germline V gene data show CDR1 as SGHVS and CDR2 as FQNEAQ. CDR3 length: 14 residues.

This chain uses TRBV9 with TRBJ1-2; TCRdb's D call, TRBD1, is unchecked because there is no DNA. CDR1 and CDR2 (germline): SGDLS, YYNGEE. This CDR3 is built from 12 residues. CDR3 loop: CASSDDRNGYTF.

The chain is built from TRBV7-9 and TRBJ2-1; the TRBD1 assignment by TCRdb is unverifiable without DNA. The CDR3 totals 12 residues. Germline CDR1 SEHNR, CDR2 FQNEAQ (reference sequence). CDR3 amino acids: CASTRPPGEQFF.

V gene TRBV20-1 combines with J gene TRBJ2-1; TCRdb reports TRBD1, a call that lacks DNA to check it against. Germline lookup yields CDR1 DFQATT and CDR2 SNEGSKA (reference sequence). The CDR3 runs 14 residues. This chain's CDR3 is CSATGQATYNEQFF.

The chain couples TRBV6-2 or TRBV6-3 to TRBJ2-7; as DNA is missing, the TRBD2 call by TCRdb cannot be tested. This CDR3 has 17 amino acids. The germline V gene has CDR1 MNHEY and CDR2 SVGEGT. The CDR3 loop is CASSHRVAGAVSHEQYF.

This sequence joins TRBV4-1 and TRBJ1-1. From germline, CDR1 is MGHRA and CDR2 YSYEKL. The CDR3 contains 14 residues. CDR3 in amino acids: CASSQEVVNTEAFF.

The chain combines TRBV4-1 with TRBJ2-7; TCRdb lists TRBD2, though no DNA is available to test this call. This CDR3 comprises 15 residues. CDR1 and CDR2 (germline): MGHRA, YSYEKL. The CDR3 here is CASSQDQSGTYEQYF.

This rearrangement joins TRBV2 to TRBJ2-7; TCRdb names TRBD1, which stays unverified in the absence of DNA. The CDR3 runs to 15 residues. Germline V CDR1 and CDR2: SNHLY, FYNNEI. The CDR3 here is CASSNLGVGSYEQYF.

The V gene is TRBV7-8, the J gene TRBJ2-7; the TCRdb D gene call, TRBD1, has no DNA to confirm it. The V gene's germline CDR1 is SGHVS and CDR2 FQNEAQ. This CDR3 has 13 residues. CDR3 residues: CASSLRHGNEQYF. Variable domain in full (rest from reference TRBV7-8 and TRBJ2-7): GAGVSQSPRYKVAKRGQDVALRCDPISGHVSLFWYQQALGQGPEFLTYFQNEAQLDKSGLPSDRFFAERPEGSVSTLKIQRTQQEDSAVYLCASSLRHGNEQYFGPGTRLTVT.

The chain is built from TRBV28 and TRBJ1-5; TCRdb's D call, TRBD1, is unchecked because there is no DNA. CDR1 and CDR2 (germline): MDHEN, SYDVKM. This CDR3 spans 13 amino acids. CDR3: CATNRDRGQFQHF.

This sequence joins TRBV11-2 and TRBJ2-1; TCRdb lists TRBD1, though no DNA is available to test this call. The germline V gene encodes CDR1 SGHAT and CDR2 FQNNGV. The CDR3 length is 15 residues. This CDR3 reads CASSLDGGSYNEQFF.

This chain joins TRBV27 and TRBJ2-7. From germline, CDR1 is MNHEY and CDR2 SMNVEV (reference sequence). There are 13 residues in the CDR3. This CDR3 is CASSSNPIYEQYF.

This chain connects TRBV27 to TRBJ2-5; the TRBD1 assignment by TCRdb is unverifiable without DNA. This CDR3 is built from 14 residues. In germline, CDR1 is MNHEY, CDR2 SMNVEV (reference sequence). CDR3 residues: CASSSLGGQETQYF.

The chain uses TRBV19 and TRBJ2-7. This CDR3 region has 14 residues. Germline-derived CDR1 and CDR2 are LNHDA and SQIVND (reference sequence). The chain's CDR3 is CASSTSGRSYEQYF.

The rearrangement uses TRBV15 and TRBJ1-5; TCRdb calls TRBD1, which cannot be checked without DNA. This CDR3 is 13 amino acids long. Germline CDR1 is LNHNV and CDR2 is YYDKDF (reference sequence). CDR3 sequence: CATSSRTYQPQHF.

This clonotype counts as large by frequency. The rearrangement joins TRBV28 to TRBJ2-7; with no DNA, the TCRdb D assignment of TRBD2 cannot be verified. CDR1 and CDR2 (germline): MDHEN, SYDVKM. This CDR3 contains 16 residues. The CDR3 loop is CASRLTSGSGVHEQYF.

This clonotype ranks as medium-sized (0.01 to 0.1%) in terms of frequency. The V gene is TRBV15, the J gene TRBJ1-6. CDR3 length: 15 amino acids. Germline V gene lookup returns CDR1 LNHNV and CDR2 YYDKDF (reference sequence). The CDR3 reads CATSRYGVGNSPLHF. The full variable domain, in which reference TRBV15 and TRBJ1-6 provide the parts outside the CDR3, is DAMVIQNPRYQVTQFGKPVTLSCSQTLNHNVMYWYQQKSSQAPKLLFHYYDKDFNNEADTPDNFQSRRPNTSFCFLDIRSPGLGDTAMYLCATSRYGVGNSPLHFGNGTRLTVT.

This clonotype is labeled medium-sized based on frequency. The chain couples TRBV29-1 to TRBJ2-7; TCRdb returns TRBD2, unconfirmable since there is no DNA. This CDR3 has 16 amino acids. Germline assignment: CDR1 SQVTM and CDR2 ANQGSEA. The CDR3 spells CSVDFRGVSGTIEQYF.

The rearrangement uses TRBV19 and TRBJ2-2; TCRdb designates TRBD1, a call that cannot be tested without DNA. The CDR3 is 13 amino acids. Germline CDR1 LNHDA, CDR2 SQIVND (reference sequence). The CDR3 sequence is CASSIRGAGELFF.

The rearrangement uses TRBV7-9 and TRBJ2-7; without DNA, the TCRdb call of TRBD2 cannot be checked. This CDR3 comprises 15 residues. CDR1 is SEHNR and CDR2 is FQNEAQ in the germline V gene (reference sequence). The CDR3 loop reads CASSSASGDSYEQYF.

This rearrangement joins TRBV11-2 to TRBJ2-1; with no DNA, the TCRdb D assignment of TRBD2 cannot be verified. The germline gives CDR1 SGHAT, CDR2 FQNNGV. CDR3 length: 16 residues. The CDR3 protein is CASSLGLAGVRDEQFF.

This clonotype is labeled medium-sized (0.01 to 0.1%) based on frequency. The chain combines TRBV14 with TRBJ2-1. CDR3 length: 16 amino acids. Germline CDR1 is SGHDN and CDR2 is FVKESK. The CDR3 protein is CASSQDRQSSYNEQFF. The full variable domain, its missing parts supplied by reference TRBV14 and TRBJ2-1, is EAGVTQFPSHSVIEKGQTVTLRCDPISGHDNLYWYRRVMGKEIKFLLHFVKESKQDESGMPNNRFLAERTGGTYSTLKVQPAELEDSGVYFCASSQDRQSSYNEQFFGPGTRLTVL.

The V and J genes are TRBV29-1 and TRBJ2-1; TCRdb outputs TRBD1, but without DNA this stays unchecked. This CDR3 comprises 14 residues. The germline CDR1 and CDR2 sequences are SQVTM and ANQGSEA. The CDR3 is CSVEPQGSYNEQFF.

The chain has TRBV24-1 and TRBJ2-5. The CDR3 covers 11 residues. The germline V gene encodes CDR1 KGHDR and CDR2 SFDVKD. CDR3 in amino acids: CATSDLVTQYF.

This chain links TRBV28 with TRBJ2-7; with no DNA, the TCRdb D assignment of TRBD2 cannot be verified. The length of the CDR3 is 16 residues. Germline V gene data show CDR1 as MDHEN and CDR2 as SYDVKM. CDR3 amino acids: CASSSTGLAGEDEQYF.

The rearrangement joins TRBV7-8 to TRBJ2-5; without DNA, the TCRdb call of TRBD2 cannot be checked. There are 19 residues in the CDR3. Per germline, CDR1 SGHVS and CDR2 FQNEAQ. The CDR3 reads CASSSPAPPGLADQETQYF.